This T cell receptor (beta chain) was documented in a study of T cell repertoires in ileal Crohn's disease. The CDR3 runs to 14 residues. Trimming left V 0 bases short and J 5 bases short, with 9 bases between. Germline CDR1 and CDR2: SGDLS and YYNGEE. As concerns this clone: No antigen is known for it.

Study outcomes and limitations: Clonality above 26.8% at surgery always came with endoscopic recurrence. Compared with non-smokers, active smokers at surgery showed more clonal expansions. High-frequency clones were more common in sorted CD8 than CD4 cells.

Sequenced by immunoSEQ multiplex PCR; TCRdb stores in-frame clones only, minus some. The sample carries 30,000 to 35,000 clones, about four fifths recorded once. This chain connects TRBV9 to TRBJ1-5; tentative D call: TRBD1 (5 bases). This receptor was taken from an adult with Crohn's disease. The sample taken for sequencing was ileal tissue. CDR3 residues: CASSVDDSYQPQHF. In nucleotides, the CDR3 is TGTGCCAGCAGCGTAGACGACAGCTATCAGCCCCAGCATTTT.